Listed below are T cell receptor beta chains from one sample, sequenced in a study of long-term antiretroviral therapy in people with HIV. The table came from immunoSEQ multiplex PCR; TCRdb's copy has only in-frame clones and leaves some out. This sample has 26,000 or so clones, with about 88% found just once. This sample comprised unsorted PBMCs, obtained 1.9 years after starting antiretroviral therapy. The receptors stem from a woman in her twenties or thirties with HIV. The CDR3 runs from the conserved cysteine through the conserved F or W. D genes are given only for firm matches. A clone size is listed for some rows: how often the clone was seen (once, few, many), or a class if it is expanded.

clone_size	v_call	cdr3_length	d_call	j_call	cdr3_nt	cdr3_aa
NA	TRBV5-4	17	TRBD2	TRBJ2-3	TGTGCCAGCAGCCTAACCCCTGGCGGGGGGGCCTCGGATACGCAGTATTTT	CASSLTPGGGASDTQYF
NA	TRBV27	15	NA	TRBJ2-3	TGTGCCAGCAGCGGGGACATCTACCGAAAGGATACGCAGTATTTT	CASSGDIYRKDTQYF
NA	TRBV13	14	NA	TRBJ1-1	TGTGCCAGCAGCTTGAAGGGGGGGGCCACTGAAGCTTTCTTT	CASSLKGGATEAFF
NA	TRBV7-3	13	NA	TRBJ1-1	TGTGCCAGCAGCCCATCCGGGGACACTGAAGCTTTCTTT	CASSPSGDTEAFF
NA	TRBV7-3	13	NA	TRBJ1-1	TGTGCCAGCCGTGAGGGACGGAACACTGAAGCTTTCTTT	CASREGRNTEAFF
NA	TRBV5-1	15	TRBD2	TRBJ2-1	TGCGCCAGCAGTAACGGGGGGGCGCAATACAATGAGCAGTTCTTC	CASSNGGAQYNEQFF
once	TRBV29-1	15	NA	TRBJ1-2	TGCAGCGTTGATAGGCAGGGCGGAATAAATTATGGCTACACCTTC	CSVDRQGGINYGYTF
NA	TRBV20-1	10	NA	TRBJ2-5	TGCAGTGCTAGAATGGAGACCCAGTACTTC	CSARMETQYF
NA	TRBV10-2	12	NA	TRBJ2-3	TGCGCCAGCAGTGCTCAAGCCGATACGCAGTATTTT	CASSAQADTQYF
NA	TRBV2	14	TRBD2	TRBJ2-5	TGTGCCAGCACGTATGGCGGGGGGAAAGAGACCCAGTACTTC	CASTYGGGKETQYF
NA	TRBV19	18	NA	TRBJ2-2	TGTGCCAGTAGTATCTTTGGGCCGGGTTTGGGCGACACCGGGGAGCTGTTTTTT	CASSIFGPGLGDTGELFF
NA	TRBV19	13	NA	TRBJ1-2	TGTGCCAGTAGAGGGGCCGGTTTTGGTGGCTACACCTTC	CASRGAGFGGYTF
NA	TRBV6-1	15	TRBD1	TRBJ1-5	TGTGCCAGCAGTGAACCAAGGACAGGCGCTCAGCCCCAGCATTTT	CASSEPRTGAQPQHF
NA	TRBV30	15	NA	TRBJ1-4	TGTGCCTGGAGCCAACCGGCTGGGGGGAGGGAAAAACTGTTTTTT	CAWSQPAGGREKLFF
NA	TRBV29-1	14	NA	TRBJ1-4	TGCAGCGTTCACCTGGGGGGACCTAATGAAAAACTGTTTTTT	CSVHLGGPNEKLFF
NA	TRBV12-5	14	NA	TRBJ2-2	TGTGCTAGTGGTTTGGTTAGTAACGGCGGGGAGCTGTTTTTT	CASGLVSNGGELFF
NA	TRBV2	17	TRBD2	TRBJ2-3	TGTGCCAGCAGAGACCAGGGACTAGCGGGAGGCACAGATACGCAGTATTTT	CASRDQGLAGGTDTQYF
few	TRBV28	11	NA	TRBJ1-2	TGTGCCAGCAGACCTGAGGAAGGCTACACCTTC	CASRPEEGYTF
NA	TRBV25-1	11	TRBD1	TRBJ2-1	TGTGCCAGCATTTCGACAGGGACCCAGTTCTTC	CASISTGTQFF
NA	TRBV30	17	TRBD1	TRBJ2-6	TGTGCCTGGAGTGTAAGGGGGCTCAACTCTGGGGCCAACGTCCTGACTTTC	CAWSVRGLNSGANVLTF
NA	TRBV19	14	NA	TRBJ2-7	TGTGCCAGCCCCAACCCGGGACTCTCCTACGAGCAGTACTTC	CASPNPGLSYEQYF
NA	TRBV6-1	15	TRBD1	TRBJ1-4	TGTGCCAGCAGCCTGACAGGGGGGTCTAATGAAAAACTGTTTTTT	CASSLTGGSNEKLFF
NA	TRBV9	15	NA	TRBJ2-5	TGTGCCAGCAGCGTACTCGGGACCCCCCTCGAGACCCAGTACTTC	CASSVLGTPLETQYF
NA	TRBV18	15	TRBD1	TRBJ1-2	TGTGCCAGCTCACCAGGACAGGGGGCAGTATATGGCTACACCTTC	CASSPGQGAVYGYTF
NA	TRBV13	12	NA	TRBJ1-3	TGTGCCAGCAGCACCCCAGGAAACACCATATATTTT	CASSTPGNTIYF
NA	TRBV7-8	17	TRBD2	TRBJ2-3	TGTGCCAGCAGCCCATCAATCCGGGACTACGTGCCAGATACGCAGTATTTT	CASSPSIRDYVPDTQYF
NA	TRBV7-8	12	NA	TRBJ1-4	TGTGCCAGCAGCTTAGATAATGAAAAACTGTTTTTT	CASSLDNEKLFF
NA	TRBV30	11	NA	TRBJ1-1	TGTGCCAAAGACGGGAACACTGAAGCTTTCTTT	CAKDGNTEAFF
NA	TRBV15	15	NA	TRBJ1-5	TGTGCCACCAGCACTAGGGGGATCAGCAATCAGCCCCAGCATTTT	CATSTRGISNQPQHF
NA	TRBV6-1	14	NA	TRBJ1-5	TGTGCCAGCAGTGAATCGGGCGGCAATCAGCCCCAGCATTTT	CASSESGGNQPQHF
NA	TRBV10-3	13	NA	TRBJ1-2	TGTGCCATCAGTGAGTGGGAGGGAAGGGGCTACACCTTC	CAISEWEGRGYTF
NA	TRBV2	16	TRBD2	TRBJ2-1	TGTGCCAGCAGTGAGTTTAATCTAGCGGTCTTCAATGAGCAGTTCTTC	CASSEFNLAVFNEQFF
few	TRBV7-9	15	NA	TRBJ1-3	TGTGCCAGCAGCTGGGGGGACTCATACGGAAACACCATATATTTT	CASSWGDSYGNTIYF
NA	TRBV19	14	TRBD1	TRBJ2-3	TGTGCCAGTAGTATGGGACAGAGCACAGATACGCAGTATTTT	CASSMGQSTDTQYF
NA	TRBV2	13	NA	TRBJ1-5	TGTGCCAGCAGTGAAGCTTGGGGTCAGCCCCAGCATTTT	CASSEAWGQPQHF
NA	TRBV10-3	15	NA	TRBJ1-6	TGTGCCATCAGTGAAGAGCATTTCTATAATTCACCCCTCCACTTT	CAISEEHFYNSPLHF
NA	TRBV6-1	13	NA	TRBJ1-5	TGTGCATCAAGGGTCCTCTTAAATCAGCCCCAGCATTTT	CASRVLLNQPQHF
NA	TRBV5-1	14	TRBD1	TRBJ1-1	TGCGCCAGCAGCTTGGAACAGGGGAGGACTGAAGCTTTCTTT	CASSLEQGRTEAFF
NA	TRBV5-1	15	NA	TRBJ2-3	TGCGCCAGCAGCTTGGCAAACAGGGGGGGAGATACGCAGTATTTT	CASSLANRGGDTQYF
NA	TRBV15	14	TRBD1	TRBJ1-5	TGTGCCACCAGCGGTGACAGGGGAGCTCAGCCCCAGCATTTT	CATSGDRGAQPQHF
NA	TRBV29-1	13	NA	TRBJ1-2	TGCAGCGGAGCCTCGGGTGGGGGTCATGGCTACACCTTC	CSGASGGGHGYTF
NA	TRBV29-1	10	NA	TRBJ2-1	TGCAGCGTTGGGGTACAGGGACAGTTCTTC	CSVGVQGQFF
NA	TRBV19	14	NA	TRBJ1-5	TGTGCCAGTAGTGTCAGGGTTAGCAATCAGCCCCAGCATTTT	CASSVRVSNQPQHF
NA	TRBV5-1	13	NA	TRBJ2-5	TGCGCCAGCAGCTTGAACAGGGTCGAGACCCAGTACTTC	CASSLNRVETQYF
NA	TRBV6-1	15	NA	TRBJ1-4	TGTGCCAGCAGTAGCCCGGGACTGTCTAATGAAAAACTGTTTTTT	CASSSPGLSNEKLFF
NA	TRBV9	15	NA	TRBJ1-3	TGTGCCAGCAGCTTATCTACCCTCTCTGGAAACACCATATATTTT	CASSLSTLSGNTIYF
few	TRBV2	14	TRBD1	TRBJ1-5	TGTGCCAGCAGTTCGGGACAGGACAATCAGCCCCAGCATTTT	CASSSGQDNQPQHF
once	TRBV6-5	15	TRBD2	TRBJ2-5	TGTGCCAGCAATGTGGGAGCGGGGGGACAAGAGACCCAGTACTTC	CASNVGAGGQETQYF
NA	TRBV30	14	NA	TRBJ2-2	TGTGCCTGGAGTAGTGCTATCCCCACCGGGGAGCTGTTTTTT	CAWSSAIPTGELFF
NA	TRBV18	15	NA	TRBJ1-2	TGTGCCAGCTCACCACCGGATGGGCGGGGCTATGGCTACACCTTC	CASSPPDGRGYGYTF
NA	TRBV5-1	14	TRBD1	TRBJ2-3	TGCGCCAGCAGCTTGGGACAGGGGGCAGATACGCAGTATTTT	CASSLGQGADTQYF
NA	TRBV18	13	NA	TRBJ1-1	TGTGCCAGCTCACCTAGGGGGGACACTGAAGCTTTCTTT	CASSPRGDTEAFF
NA	TRBV7-3	17	TRBD2	TRBJ2-3	TGTGCCAGCAGCTTAAGTCTGGCTAGCGGGGGCACAGATACGCAGTATTTT	CASSLSLASGGTDTQYF
few	TRBV27	15	TRBD1	TRBJ2-5	TGTGCCAGCAGTACGGGGACAGGGGGAGTGGAGACCCAGTACTTC	CASSTGTGGVETQYF
NA	TRBV18	15	NA	TRBJ2-7	TGTGCCAGCTCTCCACCGGACAGTCCTGCCTACGAGCAGTACTTC	CASSPPDSPAYEQYF
NA	TRBV28	14	NA	TRBJ1-5	TGTGCCAGCAGTCGACAGATCCTCGGCCAGCCCCAGCATTTT	CASSRQILGQPQHF
NA	TRBV27	16	TRBD2	TRBJ2-5	TGTGCCAGCAGTTTATTACTAGCGGGGGAGAGGGGGACCCAGTACTTC	CASSLLLAGERGTQYF
NA	TRBV7-8	16	TRBD1	TRBJ2-2	TGTGCCAGCAGCTTATTTTCGACAGGGGGCACCGGGGAGCTGTTTTTT	CASSLFSTGGTGELFF